Listed here are 8 T cell receptor beta chains from one sample, sequenced in a study of cytomegalovirus exposure and HLA in healthy donors. 60 Vbeta and 13 Jbeta primers were used in PCR. This table comes from immunoSEQ multiplex PCR, and its TCRdb copy is limited to in-frame clones, with some not included. Found here are 95,000 to 100,000 clones, more than 80% of them singletons; the top ten hold about 3.8%. Material: PBMCs. All receptors come from a man under 40 in good health and CMV-seronegative.

The rearrangement uses TRBV28 and TRBJ1-5; no clear D gene. CDR1 and CDR2 (germline): MDHEN, SYDVKM. The CDR3 length is 14 residues. V lost 7 bases and J 5 bases, leaving 15 bases between the germline ends. The CDR3 DNA reads TGTGCCAGCAAGGTTGGAGTTGAGTATCAGCCCCAGCATTTT. Protein: CASKVGVEYQPQHF.

The rearrangement uses TRBV5-1 and TRBJ1-1; D is unresolved. Germline loops: CDR1 SGHRS, CDR2 YFSETQ. V shed 4 bases and J shed 1 base, with 8 bases lying between them. The CDR3 covers 13 residues. The CDR3 DNA reads as TGCGCCAGCAGCCCGCCAGGGAACACTGAAGCTTTCTTT. Amino acid sequence: CASSPPGNTEAFF.

J is TRBJ2-7 and V is TRBV19, with D possibly TRBD1 on 5 matching bases. V was clipped by 5 bases and J by 3 bases, with 14 bases between them. The germline CDR1 and CDR2 sequences are LNHDA and SQIVND (reference sequence). This CDR3 has 14 amino acids. CDR3 protein: CASSVQDTYYEQYF. The CDR3 nucleotides read TGTGCCAGTAGTGTGCAGGACACCTACTACGAGCAGTACTTC. The whole variable domain, filled in from reference TRBV19 and TRBJ2-7, reads DGGITQSPKYLFRKEGQNVTLSCEQNLNHDAMYWYRQDPGQGLRLIYYSQIVNDFQKGDIAEGYSVSREKKESFPLTVTSAQKNPTAFYLCASSVQDTYYEQYFGPGTRLTVT.

J is TRBJ1-2 and V is TRBV5-5; 8 positions agree with TRBD1. Looked up from germline, CDR1 is SGHKS and CDR2 is YYEKEE (reference sequence). Trimming at V came to 4 bases and at J to 4 bases, leaving 9 bases not matched to a gene. CDR3 length: 15 amino acids. CDR3 nucleotides: TGTGCCAGCAGCAAACAGGGGGTGGGCAGCTATGGCTACACCTTC. It specifies CASSKQGVGSYGYTF.

The chain has TRBV7-9 and TRBJ2-5, with D maybe TRBD1 (6 bases). The CDR3 loop spans 17 amino acids. Germline assignment: CDR1 SEHNR and CDR2 FQNEAQ (reference sequence). The germline V and J ends were trimmed by 2 bases and 0 bases, with 16 bases remaining between them. Here the CDR3 reads CASSLSFGRGYQETQYF. The CDR3 coding sequence is TGTGCCAGCAGCTTAAGCTTTGGCAGGGGATACCAAGAGACCCAGTACTTC.

This sequence joins TRBV4-2 and TRBJ2-7; 13 positions agree with TRBD2. CDR3 size: 18 residues. Germline V lookup: CDR1 LGHNA, CDR2 YNFKEQ. The J segment lost 3 bases and the V segment lost 1 base, leaving 9 bases of the junction unmatched. The CDR3 region is CASSQGTPGLAGSYEQYF. CDR3 in DNA: TGTGCCAGCAGCCAAGGGACACCGGGACTAGCGGGGAGCTACGAGCAGTACTTC.

This sequence joins TRBV5-6 and TRBJ2-7; no clear D gene. V gave up 2 bases and J gave up 0 bases, with 6 bases separating them. Germline CDR1 is SGHDT and CDR2 is YYEEEE. This CDR3 comprises 13 residues. The CDR3 spells CASSFLSSYEQYF. CDR3 DNA sequence: TGTGCCAGCAGCTTCCTAAGCTCCTACGAGCAGTACTTC.

The gene calls are TRBV27 and TRBJ1-4, with D maybe TRBD1 (6 bases). The CDR3 contains 14 residues. The germline CDR1 and CDR2 sequences are MNHEY and SMNVEV (reference sequence). V lost 5 bases and J lost 5, with 12 bases in between. The DNA for the CDR3 is TGTGCCAGCAGTAGCCAGGGGAGAAATGAAAAACTGTTTTTT. Its protein product is CASSSQGRNEKLFF.